The rows below give T cell receptor beta chains drawn from one sample of a study of T-cell memory formation after mild COVID-19. One entry per CDR3 protein results from TCRdb running MiXCR on the 5' RACE reads. The table lists some 49,000 distinct CDR3 sequences, 27% of them singletons. Material for sequencing was PBMCs or a T cell subset sorted from them (not recorded which). These receptors were collected from a man aged 18 to 30 who had mild COVID-19 (a few samples of this study predate the infection). Cell type and time point are not known. CDR3s include the opening cysteine and the closing phenylalanine or tryptophan. D genes are given only for firm matches. Size values are once, few and many counts, or a class for expanded clones, and some rows have none.

length	J	V	size	D	CDR3	DNA
12	TRBJ1-5	TRBV20-1	few	TRBD1	CSATNQGRGHHF	TGCAGTGCTACTAATCAGGGGAGGGGGCACCATTTT
14	TRBJ2-3	TRBV12-3/TRBV12-4	-	-	CASRPRSLFVAQYF	TGTGCCAGCAGGCCTAGGTCCCTATTTGTTGCGCAGTATTTT
15	TRBJ2-3	TRBV12-3/TRBV12-4	-	TRBD2	CASSFSSGGADTQYF	TGTGCCAGCAGTTTCTCTAGCGGGGGGGCAGATACGCAGTATTTT
16	TRBJ1-5	TRBV7-9	few	-	CASSFGGEDSNQPQHF	TGTGCCAGCAGCTTTGGTGGGGAGGATAGCAATCAGCCCCAGCATTTT
15	TRBJ1-1	TRBV7-9	once	TRBD1	CASSPWTGGNTEAFF	TGTGCCAGCAGCCCTTGGACAGGGGGTAACACTGAAGCTTTCTTT
13	TRBJ2-1	TRBV4-1	-	-	CASSRVGAVEQFF	TGCGCCAGCAGCCGAGTGGGGGCGGTTGAGCAGTTCTTC
13	TRBJ1-1	TRBV4-1	few	-	CASSQTWNTEAFF	TGCGCCAGCAGCCAGACGTGGAACACTGAAGCTTTCTTT
14	TRBJ2-7	TRBV20-1	-	-	CSARGQVSSYEQYF	TGCAGTGCTAGAGGACAGGTGAGCTCCTACGAGCAGTACTTC
19	TRBJ2-6	TRBV5-6	few	TRBD1	CASSSFVPGQGLGANVLTF	TGTGCCAGCAGCTCTTTCGTCCCGGGACAGGGGCTTGGGGCCAACGTCCTGACTTTC
12	TRBJ1-1	TRBV4-3	-	-	CASSQCGVEAFF	TGCGCCAGCAGCCAATGTGGGGTGGAAGCTTTCTTT
16	TRBJ2-3	TRBV7-9	-	-	CASSPRWRAPTDTQYF	TGTGCCAGCAGCCCCCGGTGGAGGGCACCCACAGATACGCAGTATTTT
16	TRBJ2-2	TRBV10-3	-	TRBD2	CAISERTSGVSGELFF	TGTGCCATCAGTGAACGGACTAGCGGGGTTAGCGGGGAGCTGTTTTTT
14	TRBJ2-1	TRBV5-1	few	TRBD1	CASSFGTGLNEQFF	TGCGCCAGCAGCTTCGGGACAGGCCTCAATGAGCAGTTCTTC
12	TRBJ2-5	TRBV2	-	-	CAILQYQETQYF	TGTGCCATCTTACAGTACCAAGAGACCCAGTACTTC
15	TRBJ2-5	TRBV6-2/TRBV6-3	-	-	CASSPGGQGGETQYF	TGTGCCAGCAGTCCTGGGGGGCAGGGAGGAGAGACCCAGTACTTC
15	TRBJ1-2	TRBV27	-	TRBD1	CASSSRQGAIYGYTF	TGTGCCAGCAGTTCCCGACAGGGGGCCATCTATGGCTACACCTTC
16	TRBJ1-1	TRBV4-2	-	-	CASSQDPGTVNTEAFF	TGTGCCAGCAGCCAAGATCCGGGGACCGTGAACACTGAAGCTTTCTTT
14	TRBJ1-1	TRBV6-6	-	-	CASSYSHMNTEAFF	TGTGCCAGCAGTTACTCCCACATGAACACTGAAGCTTTCTTT
12	TRBJ2-5	TRBV29-1	-	-	CSVLAVGETQYF	TGCAGCGTTTTGGCTGTCGGGGAGACCCAGTACTTC
16	TRBJ1-3	TRBV5-5	few	-	CASSLTSLGTGNTIYF	TGTGCCAGCAGCTTGACGTCATTGGGGACTGGAAACACCATATATTTT
15	TRBJ2-5	TRBV4-1	few	TRBD1	CASSQADRVGETQYF	TGCGCCAGCAGCCAGGCCGACAGGGTTGGAGAGACCCAGTACTTC
14	TRBJ2-3	TRBV6-5	-	TRBD1	CASSYYRGADTQYF	TGTGCCAGCAGTTACTACAGGGGAGCAGATACGCAGTATTTT
17	TRBJ1-5	TRBV7-9	-	-	CASSLGTGSRGNQPQHF	TGTGCCAGCAGCTTAGGTACGGGGAGCCGGGGCAATCAGCCCCAGCATTTT
13	TRBJ2-3	TRBV28	many	-	CASSYRATDTQYF	TGTGCCAGCAGTTACAGGGCCACAGATACGCAGTATTTT
17	TRBJ2-5	TRBV7-8	few	TRBD1	CASSLAIYGQGAVTQYF	TGTGCCAGCAGCTTAGCGATATATGGACAGGGGGCGGTGACCCAGTACTTC
14	TRBJ2-2	TRBV14	few	-	CASSQWVLTGELFF	TGTGCCAGCAGCCAATGGGTCCTCACCGGGGAGCTGTTTTTT
11	TRBJ2-7	TRBV10-2	-	-	CASSEGYEQYF	TGCGCCAGCAGTGAGGGGTACGAGCAGTACTTC
16	TRBJ2-7	TRBV4-1	few	TRBD2	CASSQVGTSGSYEQYF	TGCGCCAGCAGCCAGGTCGGGACTAGCGGGTCCTACGAGCAGTACTTC
14	TRBJ1-1	TRBV4-1	few	-	CASSQDPTNTEAFF	TGCGCCAGCAGCCAAGATCCCACGAACACTGAAGCTTTCTTT
15	TRBJ2-3	TRBV11-2	few	TRBD1	CASSSTGQNTDTQYF	TGTGCCAGCAGCTCGACGGGACAGAACACAGATACGCAGTATTTT
14	TRBJ2-5	TRBV11-2	few	-	CASSFSSAQETQYF	TGTGCCAGCAGCTTTAGCAGCGCCCAAGAGACCCAGTACTTC
13	TRBJ2-1	TRBV29-1	-	TRBD2	CSVASGGYNEQFF	TGCAGCGTTGCTAGCGGGGGTTACAATGAGCAGTTCTTC
17	TRBJ2-1	TRBV7-2	few	TRBD2	CASSLGRGGGDYNEQFF	TGTGCCAGCAGCTTAGGGCGAGGCGGGGGGGACTACAATGAGCAGTTCTTC
16	TRBJ1-1	TRBV4-2	-	-	CASSQEYQQLNTEAFF	TGTGCCAGCAGCCAAGAATATCAACAGTTGAACACTGAAGCTTTCTTT
16	TRBJ2-2	TRBV7-2	-	-	CASSLMGPVGTGELFF	TGTGCCAGCAGCTTAATGGGGCCGGTTGGGACCGGGGAGCTGTTTTTT
15	TRBJ2-5	TRBV5-1	-	-	CASSVSQGRQETQYF	TGCGCCAGCAGCGTGTCCCAGGGGCGGCAAGAGACCCAGTACTTC
11	TRBJ2-2	TRBV29-1	-	-	CSGWGTGELFF	TGCAGCGGCTGGGGCACCGGGGAGCTGTTTTTT
16	TRBJ2-1	TRBV12-3/TRBV12-4	-	-	CASSLIIGGGNNEQFF	TGTGCCAGCAGTTTAATAATTGGGGGTGGGAACAATGAGCAGTTCTTC
14	TRBJ2-7	TRBV4-1	few	-	CASSQSTGSYEQYF	TGCGCCAGCAGCCAAAGTACAGGGTCCTACGAGCAGTACTTC
15	TRBJ1-2	TRBV7-9	few	TRBD1	CASSVPGQRNYGYTF	TGTGCCAGCAGCGTCCCGGGACAGAGAAACTATGGCTACACCTTC
16	TRBJ2-5	TRBV7-9	-	-	CASSSAGGAGEETQYF	TGTGCCAGCAGCTCAGCTGGAGGGGCCGGCGAGGAGACCCAGTACTTC
12	TRBJ2-1	TRBV7-9	-	-	CASSPRDNEQFF	TGTGCCAGCAGCCCCCGGGACAATGAGCAGTTCTTC
18	TRBJ2-3	TRBV12-3/TRBV12-4	few	-	CASSPPMGSPPSTDTQYF	TGTGCCAGCAGCCCTCCCATGGGGAGCCCGCCTAGCACAGATACGCAGTATTTT
16	TRBJ2-6	TRBV7-3	-	-	CASSLSGTPGANVLTF	TGTGCCAGCAGCTTAAGTGGGACCCCTGGGGCCAACGTCCTGACTTTC
14	TRBJ2-3	TRBV5-6	-	-	CASSFGSATDTQYF	TGTGCCAGCAGCTTTGGGTCGGCCACAGATACGCAGTATTTT
18	TRBJ2-5	TRBV29-1	few	-	CSVEDRPAQHLLLETQYF	TGCAGCGTTGAAGATCGGCCGGCTCAACACCTCCTCTTAGAGACCCAGTACTTC
13	TRBJ2-5	TRBV7-7	few	TRBD2	CASSPGGVETQYF	TGTGCCAGCAGTCCCGGGGGGGTGGAGACCCAGTACTTC
14	TRBJ2-1	TRBV11-3	few	-	CASSPPGLSNEQFF	TGTGCCAGCAGCCCCCCCGGTCTTTCCAATGAGCAGTTCTTC
14	TRBJ2-1	TRBV7-2	-	-	CASSLVGEYNEQFF	TGTGCCAGCAGCTTAGTTGGAGAGTACAATGAGCAGTTCTTC
14	TRBJ2-1	TRBV20-1	-	TRBD1	CSASGTGVFNEQFF	TGCAGTGCTTCCGGGACAGGGGTTTTCAATGAGCAGTTCTTC